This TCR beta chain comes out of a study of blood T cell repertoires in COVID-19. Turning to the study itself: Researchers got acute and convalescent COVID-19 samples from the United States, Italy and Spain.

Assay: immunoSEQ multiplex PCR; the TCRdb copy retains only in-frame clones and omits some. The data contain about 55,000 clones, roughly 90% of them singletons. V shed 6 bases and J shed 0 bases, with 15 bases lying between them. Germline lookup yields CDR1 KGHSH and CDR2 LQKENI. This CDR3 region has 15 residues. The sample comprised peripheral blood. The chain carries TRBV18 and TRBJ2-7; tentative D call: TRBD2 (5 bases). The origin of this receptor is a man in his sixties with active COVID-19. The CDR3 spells CASSSREGTSYEQYF. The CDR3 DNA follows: TGTGCCAGCTCCTCACGCGAGGGCACCTCCTACGAGCAGTACTTC. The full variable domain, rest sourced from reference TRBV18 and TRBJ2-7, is NAGVMQNPRHLVRRRGQEARLRCSPMKGHSHVYWYRQLPEEGLKFMVYLQKENIIDESGMPKERFSAEFPKEGPSILRIQQVVRGDSAAYFCASSSREGTSYEQYFGPGTRLTVT.